This T cell receptor beta chain was sequenced during a study of blood T cell repertoires in COVID-19. Study at large: Samples representing acute and convalescent COVID-19 were sourced from the United States, Italy and Spain. Nucleic acid was either cDNA or gDNA, and it came from T cells, B-cell-depleted T cells, or PBMCs.

In the study's own analysis: Amplification from reference gene primers served as the basis for estimated nucleated cell counts. Libraries were prepared by immunoSEQ multiplex PCR; TCRdb keeps only in-frame clonotypes and omits some of them. V and J calls and clone size are as listed in that table; D and trimming were resolved from the DNA. The sample has 52,000 or so clones, roughly four fifths seen once; the top ten hold approximately 6%. The CDR3 spans 16 residues. Germline-derived CDR1 and CDR2 are SGHTA and FQGNSA. V gave up 5 bases and J gave up 2 bases; unmatched junction bases: 6. This clonotype was obtained from a human donor in a cohort sampled during active or convalescent COVID-19. Sequences were obtained from peripheral blood. The J gene is TRBJ2-3, the V gene TRBV7-2, with 11 bases lining up with TRBD2. CDR3 protein: CASSVGTSGFTDTQYF. The CDR3 coding sequence is TGTGCCAGCAGCGTCGGGACTAGCGGTTTCACAGATACGCAGTATTTT.